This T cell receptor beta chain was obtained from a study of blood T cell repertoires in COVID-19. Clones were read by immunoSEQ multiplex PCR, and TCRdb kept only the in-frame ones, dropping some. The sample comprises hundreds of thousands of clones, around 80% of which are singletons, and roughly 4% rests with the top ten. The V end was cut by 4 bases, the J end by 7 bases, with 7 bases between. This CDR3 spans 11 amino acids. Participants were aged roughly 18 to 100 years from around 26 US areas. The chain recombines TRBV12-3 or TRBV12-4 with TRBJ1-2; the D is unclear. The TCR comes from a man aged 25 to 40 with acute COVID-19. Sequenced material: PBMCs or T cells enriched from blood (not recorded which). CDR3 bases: TGTGCCAGCAGTTCCTTGCGTGGCTACACCTTC. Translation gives CASSSLRGYTF.